Each of the 5 T cell receptor beta chains below was sequenced from the same sample in a study of cytotoxic CD8 clonotypes in ibrutinib-treated CLL (dated by TCRdb to the early 2020s). The sample's time point label is to be understood as: progressive disease on ibrutinib. Library construction relied on the immunoSEQ multiplex PCR assay. This is the immuneACCESS table as TCRdb keeps it, with only in-frame sequences that have V and J called. A part of the clones is gone; compared with another copy, unresolved V genes explain less than half, and the rest is unexplained. The sample table lists around 160,000 clones, around nine tenths of them with a count of one. The ten largest clones take up over 2.5% of the sample. The specimen was PBMCs, collected at disease progression, from a patient treated with ibrutinib. The receptors come from a human donor with chronic lymphocytic leukemia.

The chain carries TRBV14 and TRBJ2-1; D is perhaps TRBD2 (5 bases). The CDR3 has 12 residues. Trimming shortened V by 6 bases and J by 6 bases, and 9 bases separated the two germline ends. CDR1 is SGHDN and CDR2 is FVKESK in the germline V gene. CDR3 protein: CASSPGINEQFF. CDR3 bases: TGTGCCAGCAGTCCGGGGATCAATGAGCAGTTCTTC.

The chain links TRBV7-9 to TRBJ2-7; D is unresolved. The V end was cut by 4 bases, the J end by 0 bases, with 10 bases between. This CDR3 has 14 amino acids. CDR1 SEHNR and CDR2 FQNEAQ come from the germline V gene (reference sequence). The CDR3 region has the DNA TGTGCCAGCAGCTCCAACCCCGTCTCCTACGAGCAGTACTTC. Amino acids: CASSSNPVSYEQYF.

The chain uses TRBV14 and TRBJ1-5; no clear D gene. CDR3 length: 13 residues. Germline-derived CDR1 and CDR2 are SGHDN and FVKESK. V dropped 0 bases and J dropped 3 bases, with 3 bases sitting between them. CDR3 in amino acids: CASSQDLNQPQHF. The CDR3 nucleotides read TGTGCCAGCAGCCAAGATCTCAATCAGCCCCAGCATTTT.

V and J are TRBV5-4 and TRBJ1-2, with D possibly TRBD1 on 5 matching bases. The CDR3 length is 15 residues. Germline V gives CDR1 SGHNT, CDR2 YYREEE (reference sequence). V lost 0 bases and J 0 bases, leaving 9 bases between the germline ends. This chain's CDR3 is CASSLAPGSNYGYTF. CDR3 bases: TGTGCCAGCAGCTTGGCACCAGGGTCTAACTATGGCTACACCTTC.

CDR3: CASSQGEGLAVNYEQYF. CDR3 nucleotides: TGTGCCAGCAGCCAAGGGGAGGGACTAGCGGTCAACTACGAGCAGTACTTC. V usage is TRBV4-2 and J usage is TRBJ2-7, with 11 bases that match TRBD2. The V segment lost 1 base and the J segment 3 bases; nucleotides outside the gene matches: 8. The germline V gene encodes CDR1 LGHNA and CDR2 YNFKEQ. CDR3 length: 17 amino acids.